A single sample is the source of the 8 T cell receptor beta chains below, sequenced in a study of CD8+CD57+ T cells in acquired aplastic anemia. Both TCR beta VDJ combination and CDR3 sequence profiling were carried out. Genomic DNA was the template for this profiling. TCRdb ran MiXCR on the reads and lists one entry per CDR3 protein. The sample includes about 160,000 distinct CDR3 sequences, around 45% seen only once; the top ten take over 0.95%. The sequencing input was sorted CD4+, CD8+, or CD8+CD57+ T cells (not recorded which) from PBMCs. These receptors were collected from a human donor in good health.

Written as DNA, the CDR3 is TGCGCCAGCAGGCCTACACGTGCTAACTATGGCTACACCTTC. This codes for CASRPTRANYGYTF. The chain has TRBV5-1 and TRBJ1-2; D is uncertain. Germline V gene sequence: CDR1 SGHRS, CDR2 YFSETQ. V lost 5 bases to trimming and J lost 0 bases, with 11 bases between them. This CDR3 is built from 14 residues.

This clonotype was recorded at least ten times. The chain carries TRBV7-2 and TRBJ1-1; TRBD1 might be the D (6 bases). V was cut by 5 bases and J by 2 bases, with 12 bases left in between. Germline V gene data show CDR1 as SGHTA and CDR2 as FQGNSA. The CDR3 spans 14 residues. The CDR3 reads CASSQARGNTEAFF. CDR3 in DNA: TGTGCCAGCAGCCAAGCCAGGGGTAACACTGAAGCTTTCTTT.

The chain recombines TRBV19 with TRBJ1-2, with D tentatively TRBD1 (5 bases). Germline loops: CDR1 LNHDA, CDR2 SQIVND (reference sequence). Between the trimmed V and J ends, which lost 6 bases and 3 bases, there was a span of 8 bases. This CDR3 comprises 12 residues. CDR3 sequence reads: CASRGADYGYTF. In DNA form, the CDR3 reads TGTGCCAGTAGAGGGGCAGACTATGGCTACACCTTC.

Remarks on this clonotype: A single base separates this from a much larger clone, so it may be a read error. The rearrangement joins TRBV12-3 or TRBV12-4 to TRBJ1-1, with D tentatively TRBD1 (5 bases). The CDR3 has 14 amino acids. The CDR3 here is CASSLWGGNTDAFF. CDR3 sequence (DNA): TGTGCCAGCAGTTTATGGGGGGGGAACACTGACGCTTTCTTT.

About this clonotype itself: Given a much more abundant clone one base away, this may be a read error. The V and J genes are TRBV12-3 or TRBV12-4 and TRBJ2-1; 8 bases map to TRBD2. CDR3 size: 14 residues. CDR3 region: CVSRKRETYNEQFF. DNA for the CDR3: TGTGTCAGCAGGAAGCGGGAGACCTACAATGAGCAGTTCTTC.

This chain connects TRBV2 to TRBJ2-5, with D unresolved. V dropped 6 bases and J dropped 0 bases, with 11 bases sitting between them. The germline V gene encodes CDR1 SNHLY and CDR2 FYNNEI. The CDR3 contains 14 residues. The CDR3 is CASRASENQETQYF. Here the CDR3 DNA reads TGTGCCAGCAGAGCCTCAGAGAACCAAGAGACCCAGTACTTC.

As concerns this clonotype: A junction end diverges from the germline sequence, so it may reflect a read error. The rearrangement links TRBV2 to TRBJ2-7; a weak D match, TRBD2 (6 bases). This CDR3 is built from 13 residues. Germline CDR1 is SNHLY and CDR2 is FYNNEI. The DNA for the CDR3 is TGTGCCAGCAGTGTGGGGGACTCCTACGAGCAGCACTTC. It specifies CASSVGDSYEQHF.

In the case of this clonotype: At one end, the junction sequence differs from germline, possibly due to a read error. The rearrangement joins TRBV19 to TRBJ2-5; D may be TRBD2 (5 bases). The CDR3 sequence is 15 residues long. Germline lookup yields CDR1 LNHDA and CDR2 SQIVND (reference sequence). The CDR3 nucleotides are TGTGCCGGTAGCGATCTTCCGTGGCGAGGGGAGACCCAGTACTTC. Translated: CAGSDLPWRGETQYF.